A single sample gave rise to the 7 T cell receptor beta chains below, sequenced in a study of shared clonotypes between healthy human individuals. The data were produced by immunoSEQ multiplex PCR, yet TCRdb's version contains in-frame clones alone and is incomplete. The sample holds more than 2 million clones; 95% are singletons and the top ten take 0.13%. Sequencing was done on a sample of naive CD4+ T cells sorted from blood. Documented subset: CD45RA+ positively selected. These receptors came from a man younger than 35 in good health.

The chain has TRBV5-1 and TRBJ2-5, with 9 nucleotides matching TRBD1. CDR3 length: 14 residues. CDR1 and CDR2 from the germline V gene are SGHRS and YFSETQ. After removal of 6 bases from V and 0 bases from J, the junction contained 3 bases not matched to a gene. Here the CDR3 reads CASTDRGNQETQYF. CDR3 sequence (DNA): TGCGCCAGCACAGACAGGGGGAACCAAGAGACCCAGTACTTC.

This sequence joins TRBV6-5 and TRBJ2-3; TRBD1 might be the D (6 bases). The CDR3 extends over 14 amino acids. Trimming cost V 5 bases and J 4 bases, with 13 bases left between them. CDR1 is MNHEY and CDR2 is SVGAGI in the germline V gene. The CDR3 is CASSLEGVSDTQYF. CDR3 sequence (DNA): TGTGCCAGCAGTCTCGAGGGGGTTTCAGATACGCAGTATTTT.

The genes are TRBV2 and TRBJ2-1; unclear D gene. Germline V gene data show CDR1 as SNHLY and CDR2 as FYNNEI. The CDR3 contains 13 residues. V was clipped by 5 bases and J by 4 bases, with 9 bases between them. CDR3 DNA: TGTGCCAGCAGTCTGGGTGGGTACAATGAGCAGTTCTTC. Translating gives CASSLGGYNEQFF. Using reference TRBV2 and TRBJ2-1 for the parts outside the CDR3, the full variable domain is EPEVTQTPSHQVTQMGQEVILRCVPISNHLYFYWYRQILGQKVEFLVSFYNNEISEKSEIFDDQFSVERPDGSNFTLKIRSTKLEDSAMYFCASSLGGYNEQFFGPGTRLTVL.

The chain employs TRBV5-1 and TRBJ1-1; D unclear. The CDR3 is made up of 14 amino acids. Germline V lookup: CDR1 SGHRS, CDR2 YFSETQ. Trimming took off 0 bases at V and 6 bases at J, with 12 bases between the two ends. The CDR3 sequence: CASSLGGGSPEAFF. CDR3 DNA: TGCGCCAGCAGCTTGGGGGGTGGCTCGCCTGAAGCTTTCTTT.

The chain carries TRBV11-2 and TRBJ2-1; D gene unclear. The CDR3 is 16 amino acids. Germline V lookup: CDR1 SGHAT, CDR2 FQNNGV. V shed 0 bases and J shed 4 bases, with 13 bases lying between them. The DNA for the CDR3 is TGTGCCAGCAGCTTAGATTCCCTCTCCCCATACAATGAGCAGTTCTTC. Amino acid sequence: CASSLDSLSPYNEQFF.

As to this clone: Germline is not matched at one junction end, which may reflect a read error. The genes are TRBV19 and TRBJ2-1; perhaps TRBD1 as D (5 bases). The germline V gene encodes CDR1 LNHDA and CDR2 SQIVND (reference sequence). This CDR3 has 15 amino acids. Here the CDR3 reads CASSIGQGTIMSSLF. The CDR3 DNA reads TGTGCCAGTAGTATTGGTCAGGGAACTATAATGAGCAGTCTCTTC.

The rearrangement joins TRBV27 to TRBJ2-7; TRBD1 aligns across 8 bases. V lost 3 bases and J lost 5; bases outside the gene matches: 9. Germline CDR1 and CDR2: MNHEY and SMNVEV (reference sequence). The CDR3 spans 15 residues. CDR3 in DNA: TGTGCCAGCAGTTTGGGGGACAGGCTTGGCCACGAGCAGTACTTC. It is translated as CASSLGDRLGHEQYF.